This note documents a single T cell receptor (beta chain) sequence. One end of the junction fails to match germline, which may point to a read error. A single record per CDR3 protein comes from TCRdb applying MiXCR to the 5' RACE reads. This table has fewer than 350,000 distinct CDR3 sequences, about 16% appearing once. The CDR3 spans 14 residues. The germline V gene encodes CDR1 SGHTA and CDR2 FQGNSA. The data belong to a study of T-cell memory formation after mild COVID-19. The clonotype comes from a young man who had mild COVID-19 (a few samples of this study predate the infection). Cell type and time point are not known. The specimen sequenced was PBMCs or a T cell subset sorted from them (not recorded which). This sequence joins TRBV7-2 and TRBJ2-1; TRBD1 matches at 10 bases. The CDR3 loop is CDSSQDRGTNEQFF. In DNA form, the CDR3 reads TGTGACAGCAGCCAGGACAGGGGGACGAATGAGCAGTTCTTC.